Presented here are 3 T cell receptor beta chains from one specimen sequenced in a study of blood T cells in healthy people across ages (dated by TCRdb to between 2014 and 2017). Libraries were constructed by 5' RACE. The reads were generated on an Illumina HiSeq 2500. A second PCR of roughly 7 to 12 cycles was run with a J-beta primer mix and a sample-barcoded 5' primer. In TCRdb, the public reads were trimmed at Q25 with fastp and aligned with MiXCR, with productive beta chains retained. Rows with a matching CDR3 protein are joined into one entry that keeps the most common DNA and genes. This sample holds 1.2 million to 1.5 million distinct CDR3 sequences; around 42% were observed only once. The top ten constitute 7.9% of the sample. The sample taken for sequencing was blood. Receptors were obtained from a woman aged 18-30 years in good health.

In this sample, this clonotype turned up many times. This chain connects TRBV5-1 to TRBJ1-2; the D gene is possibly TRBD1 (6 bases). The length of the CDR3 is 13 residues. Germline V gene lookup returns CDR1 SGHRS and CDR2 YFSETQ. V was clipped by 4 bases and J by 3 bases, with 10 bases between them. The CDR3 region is CASSHRDHYGYTF. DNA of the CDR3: TGCGCCAGCAGCCACAGGGACCACTATGGCTACACCTTC.

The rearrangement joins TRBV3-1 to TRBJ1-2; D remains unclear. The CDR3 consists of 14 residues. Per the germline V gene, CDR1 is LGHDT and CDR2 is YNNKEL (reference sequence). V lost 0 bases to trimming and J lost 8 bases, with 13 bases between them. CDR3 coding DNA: TGTGCCAGCAGCCAAGAAGCGGGGTCAATAGGCTACACCTTC. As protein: CASSQEAGSIGYTF.

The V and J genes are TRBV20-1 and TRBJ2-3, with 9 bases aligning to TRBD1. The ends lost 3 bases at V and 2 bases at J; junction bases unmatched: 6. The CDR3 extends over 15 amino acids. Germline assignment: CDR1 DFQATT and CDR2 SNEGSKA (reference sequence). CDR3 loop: CSARGQGVFTDTQYF. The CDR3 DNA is TGCAGTGCTAGGGGACAGGGCGTATTCACAGATACGCAGTATTTT.